This TCR beta chain was found in a study of tumor-infiltrating lymphocytes in primary liver carcinoma. About the study: Each of the samples returned roughly 3.65 to 7.5 million productive TCRbeta reads (a yield similar across tissue types).

The CDR3 runs to 12 residues. Germline CDR1 is MNHNS and CDR2 is SASEGT. Starting material for RNA and DNA co-extraction consisted of roughly 17-31 mg of unsorted bulk tissue. There were only treatment-naive patients, all with chronic HBV infection. Researchers generated TCR beta cDNA from approximately 0.55 ug of total RNA, relying on a constant-region primer. Three nested multiplex PCR rounds, a slightly modified ARM-PCR, produced the libraries for TCR beta. A C-beta reverse primer and TRBV1-TRBV30 forward primers served in each of the first two PCR rounds, at 10 cycles apiece. TCRdb re-derived calls from the multiplex PCR reads in MiXCR, one entry per CDR3 protein. The table records 50,000 to 65,000 distinct CDR3 sequences, approximately 74% of them present only once. This clonotype has only a few counts. One end of the junction fails to match germline, which may point to a read error.

The chain joins TRBV6-1 to TRBJ1-2; 8 bases fit TRBD1. Sequencing was carried out using liver tumor tissue from sampling region 4. Subset: tumor region T4, right-lateral pole. This receptor was obtained from a man aged 40-55 years with primary liver carcinoma and hepatitis B virus infection. CDR3 sequence reads: CANSEGRGRNTF. The CDR3 nucleotides read TGTGCCAACAGTGAAGGCAGGGGGCGGAACACCTTC.